This TCR beta chain stems from a study of CD8 T cells in ankylosing spondylitis. This CDR3 has 16 residues. The V gene's germline CDR1 is MRHNA and CDR2 SNTAGT. Trimming removed 5 bases at V and 0 bases at J, with 17 bases between. Study observations and caveats: Among TCR beta sequences, a motif of roughly 8 highly homologous variants appeared characteristic of ankylosing spondylitis blood. CD8+ cells made up the disease-linked clones, which were relatively rare in peripheral blood.

Quantitative molecular-barcoded 5'-RACE generated the TCR beta libraries. TCRdb redid the calling of the 5' RACE reads with MiXCR, one entry per CDR3 protein. This sample carries 200,000 to 250,000 distinct CDR3 sequences, about 17% of them seen once, and the ten largest clones take about two fifths. The table lists this clonotype with a few counts. The antigen is unknown. Source material: blood, either unsorted or a sorted T cell fraction (not recorded which). The chain is built from TRBV6-4 and TRBJ2-7; D possibly corresponds to TRBD2 (5 bases). The sequence was collected from a male donor with ankylosing spondylitis. The CDR3 spells CASSRNETGSSYEQYF. The DNA for the CDR3 is TGTGCCAGCAGTCGAAACGAAACGGGAAGCTCCTACGAGCAGTACTTC.